The sequence of this T cell receptor beta chain was determined in a study of blood T cell repertoires in COVID-19 (dated by TCRdb to the early 2020s). For the wider study: Samples covering the acute and convalescent phases of COVID-19 were provided by collaborators in the United States, Italy and Spain. The prospective study material was composed of cDNA or gDNA derived from T cells, B-cell-depleted T cells, or PBMCs. Deeply sampled blood TCRbeta repertoires from subjects exposed to, actively infected with, or recovered from COVID-19 were included in the dataset. The repertoires were released in a freely available public database meant as a resource for research on the immune response to SARS-CoV-2. Samples came from the ongoing ImmuneRACE study (first 160 participants) plus 1,254 subjects from 6 global collaborators. Nearly every sample came with metadata listing a de-identified subject ID, COVID-19 status, age in years and sex. Where available, HLA class I and class II types were taken from metadata supplied by the sample provider and were not determined by assay-based typing.

The paper as a whole reports these results and caveats: The quantity of clinical and demographic metadata differed by source and by participant and was supplied without curation.

Participants in the prospective study were enrolled through a virtual design, were aged roughly 18 to 90 years, and lived in roughly 26 United States geographic areas. In the prospective study, participants were assigned to cohorts based on the clinical history participants reported in a screening survey and a study questionnaire. Recovered participants in ImmuneRACE Cohort 3 were defined as having two consecutive negative NP/OP PCR tests, clearance from a healthcare professional, or resolution of symptoms. In the prospective study, mobile phlebotomists collected whole blood, serum and a nasopharyngeal or oropharyngeal swab from each participant. Prospective study participants could optionally give additional blood draws and questionnaires over a 2-month period. Before DNA extraction, blood samples from the prospective study were shipped at room temperature or frozen. Trimming takes 1 base from V and 4 bases from J, and the germline ends sit 7 bases apart. The CDR1 and CDR2 encoded by the germline V gene are LGHNA and YSLEER. The cysteine opens and the phenylalanine closes a CDR3 of 13 amino acids. The only DNA kept is the CDR3, 39 bases in frame from the first base.

This clone was detected once. The target of this receptor is not known. No quality values exist for individual bases; no much larger clone is one base distant. The immunoSEQ Assay, a bias-controlled multiplex PCR, was used to amplify TCRbeta CDR3 regions from genomic DNA. Per the original workflow: Nucleated cell counts per sample were estimated from amplification of reference gene primers within the assay. Sequence reads were collapsed and filtered to measure the absolute abundance of every unique TCRbeta CDR3 rearrangement. For each sample, productive Simpson clonality was calculated as the square root of Simpson's diversity index over productive rearrangements. The source is immuneACCESS, and TCRdb retained only in-frame sequences with V and J called. Part of the clones is not carried over; for the studies checked, unresolved V genes explain less than half of this, and the remainder is unexplained. Clonal size and the V and J genes are those of that table, whereas D and trimming came from the DNA. The sample yields over 150,000 clones; roughly 80% were counted once. The leading ten clones occupy about 7.3% of the sample.

The chain links TRBV4-3 with TRBJ1-1; the D gene cannot be named for sure. The TCR sequence derives from a man aged 50 to 59 who had recovered from COVID-19. Material: PBMCs or T cells enriched from blood (not recorded which). The CDR3 corresponds to CASSQVAGTEAFF. The bases read TGCGCCAGCAGCCAAGTAGCGGGCACTGAAGCTTTCTTT.